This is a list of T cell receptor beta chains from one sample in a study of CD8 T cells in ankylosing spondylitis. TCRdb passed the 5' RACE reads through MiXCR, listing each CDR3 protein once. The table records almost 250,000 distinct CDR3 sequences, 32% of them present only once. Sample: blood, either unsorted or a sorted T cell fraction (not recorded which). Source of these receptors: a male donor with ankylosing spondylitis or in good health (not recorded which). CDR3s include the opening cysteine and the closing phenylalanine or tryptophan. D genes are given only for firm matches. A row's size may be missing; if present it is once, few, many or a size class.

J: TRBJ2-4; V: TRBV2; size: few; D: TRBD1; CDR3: CASSEVDRGGKNIQYF; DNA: TGTGCCAGCAGTGAAGTGGACAGGGGGGGCAAAAACATTCAGTACTTC
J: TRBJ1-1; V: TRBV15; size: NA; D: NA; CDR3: CATSRDPTGNTEAFF; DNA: TGTGCCACCAGCAGAGACCCGACAGGGAACACTGAAGCTTTCTTT
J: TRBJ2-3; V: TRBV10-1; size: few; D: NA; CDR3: CASSAGFGDTQYF; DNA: TGCGCCAGCAGTGCCGGGTTTGGGGATACGCAGTATTTT
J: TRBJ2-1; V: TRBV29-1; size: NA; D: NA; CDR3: CSVAQGNEQFF; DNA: TGCAGCGTGGCCCAGGGGAATGAGCAGTTCTTC
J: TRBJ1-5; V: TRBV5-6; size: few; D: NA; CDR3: CASSLGGEGNQPQHF; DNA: TGTGCCAGCAGCTTGGGCGGGGAGGGCAATCAGCCCCAGCATTTT
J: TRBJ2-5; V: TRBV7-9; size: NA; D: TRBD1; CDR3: CASIGTGAPQETQYF; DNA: TGTGCCAGCATCGGGACAGGGGCCCCTCAAGAGACCCAGTACTTC
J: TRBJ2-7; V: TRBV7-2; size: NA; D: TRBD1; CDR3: CASSRTGSRNEQYF; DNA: TGTGCCAGCAGCCGGACAGGTTCCAGGAACGAGCAGTACTTC
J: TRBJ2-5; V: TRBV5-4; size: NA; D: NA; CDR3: CASSFTPSETQYF; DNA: TGTGCCAGCAGCTTTACCCCATCCGAGACCCAGTACTTC
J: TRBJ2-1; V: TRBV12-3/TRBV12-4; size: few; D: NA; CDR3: CASSLVVQGHNEQFF; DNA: TGTGCCAGCAGTTTAGTAGTTCAGGGCCACAATGAGCAGTTCTTC
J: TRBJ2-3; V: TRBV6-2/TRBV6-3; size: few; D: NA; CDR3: CASERKGLDTQYF; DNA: TGTGCCAGCGAGAGAAAGGGTTTGGATACGCAGTATTTT
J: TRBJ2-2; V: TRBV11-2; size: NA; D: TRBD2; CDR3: CASSLTGLAGLTGELFF; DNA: TGTGCCAGCAGCTTAACTGGTCTAGCGGGCCTCACCGGGGAGCTGTTTTTT
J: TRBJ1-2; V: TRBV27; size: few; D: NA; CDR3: CASSSTGNGYTF; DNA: TGTGCCAGCAGTTCCACAGGGAATGGCTACACCTTC
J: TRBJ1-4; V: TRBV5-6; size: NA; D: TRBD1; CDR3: CASSLGGLAGGVEKLFF; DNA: TGTGCCAGCAGCTTAGGAGGGTTGGCAGGGGGCGTCGAAAAACTGTTTTTT
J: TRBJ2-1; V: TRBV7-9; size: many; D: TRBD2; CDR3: CASSLIAGGYNEQFF; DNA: TGTGCCAGCAGCTTAATAGCGGGGGGATACAATGAGCAGTTCTTC
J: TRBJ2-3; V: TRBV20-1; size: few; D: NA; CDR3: CSAREGSTADTQYF; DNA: TGCAGTGCTAGAGAGGGGAGCACCGCAGATACGCAGTATTTT
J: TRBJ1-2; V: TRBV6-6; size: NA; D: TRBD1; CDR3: CASRIQGQGGYTF; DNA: TGTGCCAGCAGAATACAGGGACAGGGCGGCTACACCTTC
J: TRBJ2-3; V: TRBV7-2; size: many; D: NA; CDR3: CASSLAGADTQYF; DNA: TGTGCCAGCAGTTTGGCAGGGGCGGATACGCAGTATTTT
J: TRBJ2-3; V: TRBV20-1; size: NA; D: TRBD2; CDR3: CSASRGAGGDTQYF; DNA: TGCAGTGCCTCCCGGGGGGCGGGGGGAGATACGCAGTATTTT
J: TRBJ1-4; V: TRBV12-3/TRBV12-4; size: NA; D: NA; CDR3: CASRIGTSGKLFF; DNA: TGTGCCAGCAGGATCGGGACGAGTGGAAAACTGTTTTTT
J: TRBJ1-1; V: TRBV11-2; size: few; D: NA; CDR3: CASSPWTAHGNTEAFF; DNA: TGTGCCAGCAGCCCTTGGACAGCACACGGGAACACTGAAGCTTTCTTT
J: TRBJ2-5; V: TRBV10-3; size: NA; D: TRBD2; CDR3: CAISETGEGQETQYF; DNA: TGTGCCATCAGTGAGACCGGGGAGGGGCAAGAGACCCAGTACTTC
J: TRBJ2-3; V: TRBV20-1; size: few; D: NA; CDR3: CSASPPGASTDTQYF; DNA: TGCAGTGCTTCCCCTCCGGGGGCCAGCACAGATACGCAGTATTTT
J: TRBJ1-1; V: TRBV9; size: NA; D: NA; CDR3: CASTGGQSNTEAFF; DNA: TGTGCCAGCACCGGTGGGCAGTCCAACACTGAAGCTTTCTTT
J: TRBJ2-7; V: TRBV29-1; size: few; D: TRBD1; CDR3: CSVEGAVGDSPYEQYF; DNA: TGCAGCGTTGAAGGTGCGGTGGGGGACAGTCCCTACGAGCAGTACTTC
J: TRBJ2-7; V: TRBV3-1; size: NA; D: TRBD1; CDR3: CASSLGQASSYEQYF; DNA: TGTGCCAGCAGCCTCGGACAGGCAAGCTCCTACGAGCAGTACTTC
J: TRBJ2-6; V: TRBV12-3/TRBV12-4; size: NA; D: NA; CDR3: CASRPGGANVLTF; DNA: TGTGCCAGCAGACCCGGTGGGGCCAACGTCCTGACTTTC
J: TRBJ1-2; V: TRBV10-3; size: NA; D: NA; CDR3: CAISVAGLHNYGYTF; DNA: TGTGCCATCAGTGTAGCTGGGTTACATAACTATGGCTACACCTTC
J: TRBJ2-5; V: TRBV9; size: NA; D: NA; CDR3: CASSFEGTQETQYF; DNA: TGTGCCAGCTCCTTTGAGGGTACCCAAGAGACCCAGTACTTC
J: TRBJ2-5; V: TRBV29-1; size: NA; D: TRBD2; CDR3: CSVERSGGSRETQYF; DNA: TGCAGCGTTGAAAGGAGCGGGGGATCCCGGGAGACCCAGTACTTC
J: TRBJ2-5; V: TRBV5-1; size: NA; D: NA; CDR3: CASSLMRGGKETQYF; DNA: TGCGCCAGCAGCTTGATGAGGGGCGGAAAAGAGACCCAGTACTTC
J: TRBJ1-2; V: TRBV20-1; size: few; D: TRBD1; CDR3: CSARKDRENYGYTF; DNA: TGCAGTGCTAGGAAAGACAGGGAGAACTATGGCTACACCTTC
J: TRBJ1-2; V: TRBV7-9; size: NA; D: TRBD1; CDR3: CASSLGGQYYGYTF; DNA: TGTGCCAGCAGCTTAGGGGGACAGTACTATGGCTACACCTTC
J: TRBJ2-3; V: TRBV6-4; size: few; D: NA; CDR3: CASSPSEEGDTQYF; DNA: TGTGCCAGCAGTCCGAGCGAGGAAGGAGATACGCAGTATTTT
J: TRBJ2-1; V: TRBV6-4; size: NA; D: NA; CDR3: CASSDLGNEQFF; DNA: TGTGCCAGCAGTGATCTTGGGAATGAGCAGTTCTTC
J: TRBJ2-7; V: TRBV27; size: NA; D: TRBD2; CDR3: CASGPSGGGYEQYF; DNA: TGTGCCAGCGGTCCCTCGGGGGGAGGGTACGAGCAGTACTTC
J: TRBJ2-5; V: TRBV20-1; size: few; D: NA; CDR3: CSARDEGRVETQYF; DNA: TGCAGTGCTAGAGACGAGGGCAGAGTAGAGACCCAGTACTTC
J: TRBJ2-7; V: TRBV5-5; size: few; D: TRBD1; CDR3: CASSMGQGYSGEQYF; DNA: TGTGCCAGCAGCATGGGACAGGGGTATTCAGGCGAGCAGTACTTC
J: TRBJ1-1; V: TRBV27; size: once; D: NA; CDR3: CASSWLNGNTEAFF; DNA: TGTGCCAGCAGTTGGTTGAACGGAAACACTGAAGCTTTCTTT
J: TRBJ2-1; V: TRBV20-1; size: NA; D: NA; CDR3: CSARILGGEQFF; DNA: TGCAGTGCTAGGATATTGGGCGGTGAGCAGTTCTTC
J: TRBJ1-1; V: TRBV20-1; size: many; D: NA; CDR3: CSAKGQGSEDTEAFF; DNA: TGCAGTGCTAAGGGACAAGGTTCGGAGGACACTGAAGCTTTCTTT
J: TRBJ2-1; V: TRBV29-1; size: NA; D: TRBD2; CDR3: CSVEDPPASGGLWNEQFF; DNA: TGCAGCGTTGAAGATCCCCCGGCTAGCGGGGGACTATGGAATGAGCAGTTCTTC
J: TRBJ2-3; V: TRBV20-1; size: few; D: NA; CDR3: CSATGGTDTQYF; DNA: TGCAGTGCTACAGGGGGCACAGATACGCAGTATTTT
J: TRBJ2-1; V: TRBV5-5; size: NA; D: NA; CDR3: CASSLNMRGARGNEQFF; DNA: TGTGCCAGCAGCTTGAATATGCGGGGAGCCCGGGGGAATGAGCAGTTCTTC
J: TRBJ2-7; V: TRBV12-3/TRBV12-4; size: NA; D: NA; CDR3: CASSLGSVSFVHF; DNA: TGTGCCAGCAGTTTAGGGTCGGTGTCTTTTGTCCACTTC
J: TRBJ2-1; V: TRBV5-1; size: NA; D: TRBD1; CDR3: CASSGGQGNNEQFF; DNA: TGCGCCAGCAGCGGGGGACAGGGGAACAATGAGCAGTTCTTC
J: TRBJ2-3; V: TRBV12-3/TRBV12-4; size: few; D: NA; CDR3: CASSLDSPGDTQYF; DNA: TGTGCCAGCAGTTTAGACTCCCCTGGGGATACGCAGTATTTT
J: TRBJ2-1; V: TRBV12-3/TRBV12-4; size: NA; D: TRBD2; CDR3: CASSSPGRAEQFF; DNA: TGTGCCAGCAGTTCCCCGGGGAGGGCGGAGCAGTTCTTC
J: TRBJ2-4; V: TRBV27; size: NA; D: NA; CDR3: CASSSLLKGNIQYF; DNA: TGTGCCAGCAGTTCCCTCCTTAAAGGAAACATTCAGTACTTC
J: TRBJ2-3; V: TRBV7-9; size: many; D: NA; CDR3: CASSWTQGRDTQYF; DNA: TGTGCCAGCAGCTGGACCCAGGGGAGAGATACGCAGTATTTT
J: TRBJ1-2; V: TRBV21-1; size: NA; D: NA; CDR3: CASSKGWTDYGYTF; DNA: TGTGCCAGCAGCAAAGGGTGGACCGACTATGGCTACACCTTC
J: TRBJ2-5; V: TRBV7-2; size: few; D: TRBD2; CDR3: CASSGLTGTSGETQYF; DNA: TGTGCCAGCAGCGGTCTCACCGGGACTAGCGGAGAGACCCAGTACTTC
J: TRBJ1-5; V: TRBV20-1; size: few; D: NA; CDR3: CSAPDQGSNQPQHF; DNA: TGCAGTGCGCCAGACCAGGGGAGCAATCAGCCCCAGCATTTT
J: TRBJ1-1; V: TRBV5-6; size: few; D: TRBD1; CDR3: CASSFGQGAKNTEAFF; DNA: TGTGCCAGCAGCTTCGGACAGGGCGCCAAGAACACTGAAGCTTTCTTT